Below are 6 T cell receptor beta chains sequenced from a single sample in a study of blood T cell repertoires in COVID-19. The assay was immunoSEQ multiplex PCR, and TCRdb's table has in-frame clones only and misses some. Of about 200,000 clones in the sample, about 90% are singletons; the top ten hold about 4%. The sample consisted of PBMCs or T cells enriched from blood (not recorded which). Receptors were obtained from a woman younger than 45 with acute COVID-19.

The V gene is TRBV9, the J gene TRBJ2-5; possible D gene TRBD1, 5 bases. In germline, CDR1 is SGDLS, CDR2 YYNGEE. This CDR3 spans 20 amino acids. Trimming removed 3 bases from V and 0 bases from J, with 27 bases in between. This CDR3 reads CASSASQTGRASGYQETQYF. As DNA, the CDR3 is TGTGCCAGCAGCGCTAGTCAAACGGGCAGGGCGAGTGGGTACCAAGAGACCCAGTACTTC. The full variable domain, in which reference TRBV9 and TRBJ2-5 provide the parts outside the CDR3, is DSGVTQTPKHLITATGQRVTLRCSPRSGDLSVYWYQQSLDQGLQFLIQYYNGEERAKGNILERFSAQQFPDLHSELNLSSLELGDSALYFCASSASQTGRASGYQETQYFGPGTRLLVL.

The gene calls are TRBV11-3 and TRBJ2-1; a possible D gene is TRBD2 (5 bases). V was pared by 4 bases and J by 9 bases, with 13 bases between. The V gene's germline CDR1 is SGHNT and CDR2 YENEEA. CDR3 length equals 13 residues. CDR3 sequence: CASSSTRIGEQFF. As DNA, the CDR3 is TGTGCCAGCAGCTCAACTAGAATAGGTGAGCAGTTCTTC.

The CDR3 here is CASSPPGALLAYGYTF. In nucleotides, the CDR3 is TGTGCCAGCAGCCCCCCCGGAGCCCTCCTGGCCTATGGCTACACCTTC. This rearrangement joins TRBV3-1 (or the pseudogene TRBV3-2) to TRBJ1-2; no clear D. Trimming removed 4 bases from V and 4 bases from J, with 19 bases in between. The germline V gene encodes CDR1 LGHDT and CDR2 YNNKEL (reference sequence). This CDR3 comprises 16 residues.

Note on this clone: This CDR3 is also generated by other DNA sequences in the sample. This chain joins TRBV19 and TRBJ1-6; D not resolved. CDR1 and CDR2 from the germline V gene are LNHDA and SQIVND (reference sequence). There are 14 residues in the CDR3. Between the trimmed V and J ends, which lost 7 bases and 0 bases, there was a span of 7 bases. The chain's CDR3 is CASTRSSYNSPLHF. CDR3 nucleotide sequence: TGTGCCAGTACTAGGAGCTCCTATAATTCACCCCTCCACTTT.

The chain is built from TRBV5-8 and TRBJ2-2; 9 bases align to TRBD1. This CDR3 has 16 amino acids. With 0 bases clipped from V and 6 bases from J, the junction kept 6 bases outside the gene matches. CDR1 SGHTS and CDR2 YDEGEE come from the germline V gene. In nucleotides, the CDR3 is TGTGCCAGCAGCTTGGGACCGGGACAGGGCGCCGGGGAGCTGTTTTTT. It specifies CASSLGPGQGAGELFF.

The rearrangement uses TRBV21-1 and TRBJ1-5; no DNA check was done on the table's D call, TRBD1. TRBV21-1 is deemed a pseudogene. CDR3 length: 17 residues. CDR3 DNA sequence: TGTGCCAGCAGCTCTTATGACAGGAACCAAGTTAATCAGCCCCAGCATTTT. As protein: CASSSYDRNQVNQPQHF.